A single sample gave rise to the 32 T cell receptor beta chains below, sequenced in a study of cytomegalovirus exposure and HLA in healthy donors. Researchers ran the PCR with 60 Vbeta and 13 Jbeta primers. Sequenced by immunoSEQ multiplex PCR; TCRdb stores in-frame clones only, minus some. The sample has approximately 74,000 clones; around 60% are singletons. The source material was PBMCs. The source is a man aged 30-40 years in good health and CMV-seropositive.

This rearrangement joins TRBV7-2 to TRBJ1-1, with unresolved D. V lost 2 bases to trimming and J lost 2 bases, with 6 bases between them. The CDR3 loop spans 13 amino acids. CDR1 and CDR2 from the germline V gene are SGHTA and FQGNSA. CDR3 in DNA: TGTGCCAGCAGCTTATTGGCAAACACTGAAGCTTTCTTT. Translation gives CASSLLANTEAFF.

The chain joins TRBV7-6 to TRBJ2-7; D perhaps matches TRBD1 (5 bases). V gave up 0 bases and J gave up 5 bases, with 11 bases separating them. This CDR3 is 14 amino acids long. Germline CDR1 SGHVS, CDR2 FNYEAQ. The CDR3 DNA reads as TGTGCCAGCAGCTTAGCACGACAGCCAGACGAGCAGTACTTC. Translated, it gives CASSLARQPDEQYF.

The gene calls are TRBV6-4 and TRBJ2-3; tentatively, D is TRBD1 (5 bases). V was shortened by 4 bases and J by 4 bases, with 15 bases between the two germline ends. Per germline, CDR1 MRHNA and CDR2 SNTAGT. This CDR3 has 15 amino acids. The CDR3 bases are TGTGCCAGCAGTGCCCCGACAGAGACCTCAGATACGCAGTATTTT. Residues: CASSAPTETSDTQYF.

The CDR3: CASSYSGSYNEQFF. The CDR3, as DNA: TGTGCCAGCAGTTACAGCGGGTCCTACAATGAGCAGTTCTTC. The V call is TRBV27, the J call TRBJ2-1, with D maybe TRBD2 (6 bases). This CDR3 has 14 amino acids. The V end was cut by 4 bases, the J end by 1 base, with 8 bases between. CDR1 and CDR2 (germline): MNHEY, SMNVEV (reference sequence).

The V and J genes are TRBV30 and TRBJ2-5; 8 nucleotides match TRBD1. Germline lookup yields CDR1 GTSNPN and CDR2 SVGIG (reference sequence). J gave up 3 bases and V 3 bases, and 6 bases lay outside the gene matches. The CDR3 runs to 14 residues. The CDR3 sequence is CAWRPGQGKETQYF. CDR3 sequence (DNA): TGTGCCTGGAGGCCTGGACAGGGTAAAGAGACCCAGTACTTC.

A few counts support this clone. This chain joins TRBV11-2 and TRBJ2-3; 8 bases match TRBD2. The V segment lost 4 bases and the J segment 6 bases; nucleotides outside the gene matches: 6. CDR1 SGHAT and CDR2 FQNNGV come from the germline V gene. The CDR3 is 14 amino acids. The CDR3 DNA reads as TGTGCCAGCAGCTCATGGACTAGCTCGGATACGCAGTATTTT. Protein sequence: CASSSWTSSDTQYF.

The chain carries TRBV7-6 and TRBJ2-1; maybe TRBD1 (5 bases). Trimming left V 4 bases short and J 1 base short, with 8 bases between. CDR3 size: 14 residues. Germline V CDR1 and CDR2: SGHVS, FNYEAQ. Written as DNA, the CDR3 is TGTGCCAGCAGCTCTCAGGGATCCTACAATGAGCAGTTCTTC. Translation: CASSSQGSYNEQFF.

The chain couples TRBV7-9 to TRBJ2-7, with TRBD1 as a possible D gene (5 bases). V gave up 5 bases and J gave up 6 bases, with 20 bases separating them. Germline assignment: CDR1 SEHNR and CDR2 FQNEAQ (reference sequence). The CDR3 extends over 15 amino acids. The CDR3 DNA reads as TGTGCCAGCAGCGGACGGACAAGCCCAAATCGCGAGCAGTACTTC. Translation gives CASSGRTSPNREQYF.

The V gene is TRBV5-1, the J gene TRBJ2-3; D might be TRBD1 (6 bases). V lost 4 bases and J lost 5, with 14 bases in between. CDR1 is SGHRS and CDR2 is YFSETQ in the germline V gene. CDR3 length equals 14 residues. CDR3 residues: CASSIGTIGDTQYF. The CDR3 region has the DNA TGCGCCAGCAGCATAGGGACAATAGGAGATACGCAGTATTTT.

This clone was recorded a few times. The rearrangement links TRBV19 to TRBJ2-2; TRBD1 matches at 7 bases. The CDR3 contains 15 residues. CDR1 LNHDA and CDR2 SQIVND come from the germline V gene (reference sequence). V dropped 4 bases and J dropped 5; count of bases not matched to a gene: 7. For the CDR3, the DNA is TGTGCCAGTAGTACTGGGACAGTTTGGACCGGGGAGCTGTTTTTT. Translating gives CASSTGTVWTGELFF.

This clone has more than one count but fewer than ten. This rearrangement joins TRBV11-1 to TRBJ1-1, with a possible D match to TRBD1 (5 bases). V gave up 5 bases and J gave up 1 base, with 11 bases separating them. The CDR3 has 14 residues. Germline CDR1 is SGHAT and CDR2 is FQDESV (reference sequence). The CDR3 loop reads CASSRGGGNTEAFF. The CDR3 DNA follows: TGTGCCAGCAGCCGCGGGGGAGGGAACACTGAAGCTTTCTTT.

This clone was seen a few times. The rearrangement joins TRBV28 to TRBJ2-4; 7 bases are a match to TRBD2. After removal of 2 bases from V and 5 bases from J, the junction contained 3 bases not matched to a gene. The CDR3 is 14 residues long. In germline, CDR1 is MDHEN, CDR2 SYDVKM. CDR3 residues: CASSLPSGENIQYF. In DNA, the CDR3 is TGTGCCAGCAGTTTACCCAGCGGGGAAAACATTCAGTACTTC. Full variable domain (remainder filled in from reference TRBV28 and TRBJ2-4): DVKVTQSSRYLVKRTGEKVFLECVQDMDHENMFWYRQDPGLGLRLIYFSYDVKMKEKGDIPEGYSVSREKKERFSLILESASTNQTSMYLCASSLPSGENIQYFGAGTRLSVL.

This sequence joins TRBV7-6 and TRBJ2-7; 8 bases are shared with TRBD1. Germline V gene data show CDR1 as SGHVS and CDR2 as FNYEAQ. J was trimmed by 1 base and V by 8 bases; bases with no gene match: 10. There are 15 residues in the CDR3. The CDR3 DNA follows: TGTGCCAGCGGCGGACAGGGTATAAATTCCTACGAGCAGTACTTC. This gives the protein CASGGQGINSYEQYF. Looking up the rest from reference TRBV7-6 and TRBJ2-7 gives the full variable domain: GAGVSQSPRYKVTKRGQDVALRCDPISGHVSLYWYRQALGQGPEFLTYFNYEAQQDKSGLPNDRFSAERPEGSISTLTIQRTEQRDSAMYRCASGGQGINSYEQYFGPGTRLTVT.

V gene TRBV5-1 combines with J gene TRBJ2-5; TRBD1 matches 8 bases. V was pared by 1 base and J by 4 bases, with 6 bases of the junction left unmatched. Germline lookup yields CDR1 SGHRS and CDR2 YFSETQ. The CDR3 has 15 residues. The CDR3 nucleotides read TGCGCCAGCAGCTTGACCGGACAGGGCCCAGAGACCCAGTACTTC. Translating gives CASSLTGQGPETQYF.

CDR3 region: CSVEDPTSGTSYEQYF. Written as DNA, the CDR3 is TGCAGCGTTGAAGACCCGACTAGCGGGACCTCCTACGAGCAGTACTTC. This chain connects TRBV29-1 to TRBJ2-7; 11 bases line up with TRBD2. Germline V CDR1 and CDR2: SQVTM, ANQGSEA. Trimming at V came to 0 bases and at J to 0 bases, leaving 4 bases not matched to a gene. The length of the CDR3 is 16 residues.

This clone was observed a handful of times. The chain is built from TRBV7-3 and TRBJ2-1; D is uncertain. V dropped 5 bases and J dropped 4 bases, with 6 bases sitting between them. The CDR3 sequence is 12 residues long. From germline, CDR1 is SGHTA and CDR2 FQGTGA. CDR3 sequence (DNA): TGTGCCAGCAGCCCCGGGTACAATGAGCAGTTCTTC. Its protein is CASSPGYNEQFF. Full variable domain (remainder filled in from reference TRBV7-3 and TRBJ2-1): GAGVSQTPSNKVTEKGKYVELRCDPISGHTALYWYRQSLGQGPEFLIYFQGTGAADDSGLPNDRFFAVRPEGSVSTLKIQRTERGDSAVYLCASSPGYNEQFFGPGTRLTVL.

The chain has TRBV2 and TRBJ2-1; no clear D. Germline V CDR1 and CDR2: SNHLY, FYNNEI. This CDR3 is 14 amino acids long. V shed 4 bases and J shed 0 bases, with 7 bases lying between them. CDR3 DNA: TGTGCCAGCAGTGCGGTGAGCTCCTACAATGAGCAGTTCTTC. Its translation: CASSAVSSYNEQFF.

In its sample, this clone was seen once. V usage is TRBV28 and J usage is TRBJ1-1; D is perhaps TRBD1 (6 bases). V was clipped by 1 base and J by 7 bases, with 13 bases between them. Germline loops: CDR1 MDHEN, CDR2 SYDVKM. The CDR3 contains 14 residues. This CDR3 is CASSLYVGASEAFF. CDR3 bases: TGTGCCAGCAGTTTATACGTGGGGGCGAGTGAAGCTTTCTTT.

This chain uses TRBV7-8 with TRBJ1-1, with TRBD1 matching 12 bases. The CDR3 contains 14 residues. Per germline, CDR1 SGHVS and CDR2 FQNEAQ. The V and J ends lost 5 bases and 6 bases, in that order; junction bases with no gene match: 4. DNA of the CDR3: TGTGCCAGCAGCGAGGGACAGGGGGCGGCTGAAGCTTTCTTT. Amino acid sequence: CASSEGQGAAEAFF.

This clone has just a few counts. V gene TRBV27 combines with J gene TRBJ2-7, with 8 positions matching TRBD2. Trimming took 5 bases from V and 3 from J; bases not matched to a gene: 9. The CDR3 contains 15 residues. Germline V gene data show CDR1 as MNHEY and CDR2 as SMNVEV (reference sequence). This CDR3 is CASSRAPGTSYEQYF. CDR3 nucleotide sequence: TGTGCCAGCAGTCGGGCGCCCGGGACTAGCTACGAGCAGTACTTC.

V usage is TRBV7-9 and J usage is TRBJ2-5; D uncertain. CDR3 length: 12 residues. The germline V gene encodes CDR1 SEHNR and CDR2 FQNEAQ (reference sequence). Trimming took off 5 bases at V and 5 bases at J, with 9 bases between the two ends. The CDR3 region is CASSTLWETQYF. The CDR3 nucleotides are TGTGCCAGCAGCACTCTGTGGGAGACCCAGTACTTC.

CDR3 sequence reads: CASSLATGGGETQYF. The CDR3 DNA sequence: TGTGCCAGCAGCTTAGCGACAGGGGGCGGAGAGACCCAGTACTTC. This chain connects TRBV11-2 to TRBJ2-5, with 10 bases that match TRBD1. Germline V lookup: CDR1 SGHAT, CDR2 FQNNGV. The CDR3 loop spans 15 amino acids. J was trimmed by 4 bases and V by 1 base; bases with no gene match: 3.

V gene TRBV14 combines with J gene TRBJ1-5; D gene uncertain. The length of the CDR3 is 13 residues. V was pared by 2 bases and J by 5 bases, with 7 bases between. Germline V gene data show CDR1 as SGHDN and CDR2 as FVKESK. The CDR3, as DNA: TGTGCCAGCAGCCAAACCAACTATCAGCCCCAGCATTTT. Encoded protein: CASSQTNYQPQHF.

CDR3 sequence reads: CASSRDRDSDTQYF. As DNA, the CDR3 is TGTGCCAGCTCTCGGGACAGGGACTCGGATACGCAGTATTTT. This chain connects TRBV18 to TRBJ2-3, with 9 bases matching TRBD1. Germline assignment: CDR1 KGHSH and CDR2 LQKENI. J lost 6 bases, V lost 6 bases, and 7 bases had no gene match. The CDR3 runs to 14 residues. Together with reference TRBV18 and TRBJ2-3, the CDR3 gives the full variable domain: NAGVMQNPRHLVRRRGQEARLRCSPMKGHSHVYWYRQLPEEGLKFMVYLQKENIIDESGMPKERFSAEFPKEGPSILRIQQVVRGDSAAYFCASSRDRDSDTQYFGPGTRLTVL.

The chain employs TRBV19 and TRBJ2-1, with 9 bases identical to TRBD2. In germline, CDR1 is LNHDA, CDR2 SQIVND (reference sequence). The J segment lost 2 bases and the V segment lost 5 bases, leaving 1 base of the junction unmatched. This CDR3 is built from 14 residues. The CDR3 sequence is CASSQREAYNEQFF. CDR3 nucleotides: TGTGCCAGTAGTCAGCGGGAGGCCTACAATGAGCAGTTCTTC. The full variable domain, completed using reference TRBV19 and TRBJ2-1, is DGGITQSPKYLFRKEGQNVTLSCEQNLNHDAMYWYRQDPGQGLRLIYYSQIVNDFQKGDIAEGYSVSREKKESFPLTVTSAQKNPTAFYLCASSQREAYNEQFFGPGTRLTVL.

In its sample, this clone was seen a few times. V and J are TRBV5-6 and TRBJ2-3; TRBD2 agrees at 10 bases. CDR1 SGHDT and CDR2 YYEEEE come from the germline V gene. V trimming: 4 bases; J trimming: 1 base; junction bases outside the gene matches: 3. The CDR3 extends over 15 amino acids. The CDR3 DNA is TGTGCCAGCAGCGGAACTAGCGGGGGCACAGATACGCAGTATTTT. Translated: CASSGTSGGTDTQYF.

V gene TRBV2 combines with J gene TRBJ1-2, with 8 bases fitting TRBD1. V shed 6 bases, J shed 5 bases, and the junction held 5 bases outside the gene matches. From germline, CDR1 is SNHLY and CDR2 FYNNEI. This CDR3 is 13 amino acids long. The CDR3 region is CASRAQGEYGYTF. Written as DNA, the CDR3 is TGTGCCAGCAGGGCACAGGGGGAATATGGCTACACCTTC.

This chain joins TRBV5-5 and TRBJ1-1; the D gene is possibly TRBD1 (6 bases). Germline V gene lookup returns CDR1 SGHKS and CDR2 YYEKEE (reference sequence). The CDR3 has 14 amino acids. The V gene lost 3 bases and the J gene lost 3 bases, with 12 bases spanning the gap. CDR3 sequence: CASSSRGFYTEAFF. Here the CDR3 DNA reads TGTGCCAGCAGCTCCAGGGGTTTTTACACTGAAGCTTTCTTT.

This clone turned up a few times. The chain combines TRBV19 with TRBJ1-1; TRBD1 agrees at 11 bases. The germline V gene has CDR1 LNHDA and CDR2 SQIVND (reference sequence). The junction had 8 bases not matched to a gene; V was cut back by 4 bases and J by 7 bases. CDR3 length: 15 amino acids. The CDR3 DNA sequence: TGTGCCAGTAGTACCGTAAGGGACAGGGGGTTTGAAGCTTTCTTT. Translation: CASSTVRDRGFEAFF.

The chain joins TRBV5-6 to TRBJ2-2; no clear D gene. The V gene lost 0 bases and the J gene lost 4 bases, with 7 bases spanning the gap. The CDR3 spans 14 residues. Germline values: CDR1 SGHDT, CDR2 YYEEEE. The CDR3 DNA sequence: TGTGCCAGCAGCTTGGAAACAACCACCGGGGAGCTGTTTTTT. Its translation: CASSLETTTGELFF.

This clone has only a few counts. DNA of the CDR3: TGTGCCAGCAGCCGGGAGTCACTTAATTCACCCCTCCACTTT. It translates to CASSRESLNSPLHF. The rearrangement links TRBV9 to TRBJ1-6; no firm D call. CDR1 is SGDLS, CDR2 YYNGEE, per germline. V lost 4 bases, J lost 6 bases, and 11 bases lay in between. The length of the CDR3 is 14 residues.

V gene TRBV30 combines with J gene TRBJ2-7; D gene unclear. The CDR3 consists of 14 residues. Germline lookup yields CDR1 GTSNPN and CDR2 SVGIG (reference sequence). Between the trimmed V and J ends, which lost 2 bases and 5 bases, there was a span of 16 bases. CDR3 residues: CAWSSARRTNEQYF. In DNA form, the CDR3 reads TGTGCCTGGAGTTCCGCAAGACGAACTAACGAGCAGTACTTC.